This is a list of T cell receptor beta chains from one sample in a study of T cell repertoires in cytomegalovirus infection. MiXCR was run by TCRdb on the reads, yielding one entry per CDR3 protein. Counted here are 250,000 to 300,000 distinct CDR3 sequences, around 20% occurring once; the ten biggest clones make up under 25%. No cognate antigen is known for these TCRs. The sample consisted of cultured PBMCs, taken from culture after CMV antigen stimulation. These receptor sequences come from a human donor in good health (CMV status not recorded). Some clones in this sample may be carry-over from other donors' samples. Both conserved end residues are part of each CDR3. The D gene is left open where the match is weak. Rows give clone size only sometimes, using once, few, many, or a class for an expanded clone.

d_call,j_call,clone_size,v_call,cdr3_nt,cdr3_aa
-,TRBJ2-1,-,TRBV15,TGTGCCACCAGCAGAGGACTAGAACCCTACAATGAGCAGTTCTTC,CATSRGLEPYNEQFF
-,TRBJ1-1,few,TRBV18,TGTGCCAGCTCACCAAAGATGAACACTGAAGCTTTCTTT,CASSPKMNTEAFF
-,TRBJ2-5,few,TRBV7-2,TGTGCCAGCAGCAAGGGACTTCGGGAGACCCAGTACTTC,CASSKGLRETQYF
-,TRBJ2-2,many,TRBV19,TGTGCCAGTAGTATCGGCAGGGACACCGGGGAGCTGTTTTTT,CASSIGRDTGELFF
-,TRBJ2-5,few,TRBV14,TGTGCCAGAAACCTACAAGAGACCCAGTACTTC,CARNLQETQYF
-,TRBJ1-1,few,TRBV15,TGTGCCACCAGCAGAGATCGGAAGAACACTGAAGCTTTCTTT,CATSRDRKNTEAFF
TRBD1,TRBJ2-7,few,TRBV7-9,TGTGCCAGCAGCAGGACAGGGGGCACCTACGAGCAGTACTTC,CASSRTGGTYEQYF
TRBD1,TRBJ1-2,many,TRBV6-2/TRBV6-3,TGTGCCAGCAGATTGGACAGGAACTATGGCTACACCTTC,CASRLDRNYGYTF
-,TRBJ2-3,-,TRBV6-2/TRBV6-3,TGTGCCAGCAGTTACGTGGACGCCACAGATACGCAGTATTTT,CASSYVDATDTQYF
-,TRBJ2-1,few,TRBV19,TGTGCCAGTAGTACCTCTCGGGACTTCCCGGTAAATGAGCAGTTCTTC,CASSTSRDFPVNEQFF
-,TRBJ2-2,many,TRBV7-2,TGTGCCAGCAGGTCTTCAGGTGCTTTGAACACCGGGGAGCTGTTTTTT,CASRSSGALNTGELFF
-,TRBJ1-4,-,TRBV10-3,TGTGCCATCTCAAGGCGGGCTCACCAGAATGAAAAACTGTTTTTT,CAISRRAHQNEKLFF
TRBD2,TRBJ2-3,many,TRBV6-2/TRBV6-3,TGTGCCAGCAGGACACTAGCGGTACAGCAGTATTTT,CASRTLAVQQYF
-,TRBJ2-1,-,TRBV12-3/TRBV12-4,TGTGCCAGCACCATAACCGGGACCCGTGTTAACAATGAGCAGTTCTTC,CASTITGTRVNNEQFF
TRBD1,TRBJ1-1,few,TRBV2,TGTGCCAGCAGCCGGGACAGGGGTATGAACACTGAAGCTTTCTTT,CASSRDRGMNTEAFF
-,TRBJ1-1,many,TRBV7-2,TGTGCCAGCAGCTTATATGCGGGGAACACTGAAGCTTTCTTT,CASSLYAGNTEAFF
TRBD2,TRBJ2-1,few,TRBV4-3,TGCGCCAGCAGCCAAGGAACTAGCGGGAAGCACAATGAGCAGTTCTTC,CASSQGTSGKHNEQFF
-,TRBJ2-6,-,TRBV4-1,TGCGCCAGCAGCCAAGATCCAGGAGCCTCTGGGGCCAACGTCCTGACTTTC,CASSQDPGASGANVLTF
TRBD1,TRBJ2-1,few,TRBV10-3,TGTGCCATCAGTGGGGAACTCAGACAGGGTGTCGGCAATGAGCAGTTCTTC,CAISGELRQGVGNEQFF
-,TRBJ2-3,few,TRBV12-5,TGTGCTAGTGGTTTGGTACTAGGGAGTGGAGATACGCAGTATTTT,CASGLVLGSGDTQYF
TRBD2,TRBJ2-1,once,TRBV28,TGTGCCAGCAACACTGGACTAGCGGGGTTCAATGAGCAGTTCTTC,CASNTGLAGFNEQFF
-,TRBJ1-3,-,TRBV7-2,TGTGCCAGCAGCTTAAGGCCCCCCCTCACTGGAAACACCATATATTTT,CASSLRPPLTGNTIYF
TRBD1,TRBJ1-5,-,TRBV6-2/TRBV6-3,TGTGCCAGCAGTTCTATACAGGGGGTGAATCCCCAGCATTTT,CASSSIQGVNPQHF
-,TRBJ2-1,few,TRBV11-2,TGTGCCAGCAGCTTAGTCCCAACTAGTCAGTTAGAGAATGAGCAGTTCTTC,CASSLVPTSQLENEQFF
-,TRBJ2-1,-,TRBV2,TGTGCCAGCAGTGAAATCTTGGACACGTTGCGCCCGTTCTTC,CASSEILDTLRPFF
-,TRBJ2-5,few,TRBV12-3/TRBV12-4,TGTGCCAGCAGTTACGCGTATCGGGAGACCCAGTACTTC,CASSYAYRETQYF
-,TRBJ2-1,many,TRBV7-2,TGTGCCAGCAGCCCTAGGCTTGAGCAGTTCTTC,CASSPRLEQFF
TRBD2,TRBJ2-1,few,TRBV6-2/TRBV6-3,TGTGCCAGCAGTTACAGATCGTCGAGCGGGAGTTGGGGCAATGAGCAGTTCTTC,CASSYRSSSGSWGNEQFF
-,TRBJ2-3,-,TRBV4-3,TGCGCCAGCAGCCAAGATCAGGCGGGACTCACAGATACGCAGTATTTT,CASSQDQAGLTDTQYF
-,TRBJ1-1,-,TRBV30,TGTGCCTGGAGTGTACAGGGACTGGGGACTGAAGCTTTCTTT,CAWSVQGLGTEAFF
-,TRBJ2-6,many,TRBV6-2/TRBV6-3,TGTGCCAGCAGGAACGTCAGGGCTGGGGCCAACGTCCTGACTTTC,CASRNVRAGANVLTF
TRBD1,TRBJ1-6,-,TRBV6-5,TGTGCCAGCAGTACGGACAGGGGGGGCTCACCCCTCCACTTT,CASSTDRGGSPLHF
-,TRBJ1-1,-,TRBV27,TGTGCCAGCAGGAAGGCCTTGAACACTGAAGCTTTCTTT,CASRKALNTEAFF
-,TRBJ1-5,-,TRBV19,TGTGCCAGTAGTATAGAGGTCAGATCCAATCAGCCCCAGCATTTT,CASSIEVRSNQPQHF
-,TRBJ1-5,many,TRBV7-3,TGTGCCAGCAGCTCGAAGTTAATATTTTTTCCGGGACGATATAGCAATCAGCCCCAGCATTTT,CASSSKLIFFPGRYSNQPQHF
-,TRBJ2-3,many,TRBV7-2,TGTGCCAGCAGCTTCCCCATTAGCACAGATACGCAGTATTTT,CASSFPISTDTQYF
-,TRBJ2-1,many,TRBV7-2,TGTGCCAGCACCGGAGGAACTAGCACACAACTTTCCTACAATGAGCAGTTCTTC,CASTGGTSTQLSYNEQFF